Described below is a single T cell receptor beta chain sequence and its context. Its antigen is unknown. The record originates from a study of cytomegalovirus exposure and HLA in healthy donors. Whole-study findings and limits: The study labeled under 200 TCR beta chains cytomegalovirus-associated.

The length of the CDR3 is 15 residues. Trimming took 3 bases from V and 0 from J, leaving 11 bases between them. Germline CDR1 reads SEHNR; CDR2 reads FQNEAQ (reference sequence). A roughly 120-subject validation cohort, separate from the roughly 700-subject first cohort, supplied the donors. The table came from immunoSEQ multiplex PCR; TCRdb's copy has only in-frame clones and leaves some out. This table has about 130,000 clones, 89% appearing once. The gene calls are TRBV7-9 and TRBJ1-2; D gene uncertain. The specimen was PBMCs. This receptor was identified in a young man in good health and CMV-seronegative. This CDR3 is CASSFFRESNYGYTF. CDR3 DNA sequence: TGTGCCAGCAGCTTTTTCCGAGAGTCTAACTATGGCTACACCTTC.